Below are 18 T cell receptor beta chains sequenced from a single sample in a study of response to subunit inactivated influenza vaccine (dated by TCRdb to the late 2010s). In the paper's terms, the time point label means: around 45 days after influenza vaccine administration. Library creation used RT-PCR. Sequencing relied on an Illumina HiSeq 2500. TCRdb trimmed public reads at Q25 via fastp, called clones via MiXCR and kept in-frame beta chains. Each entry merges the rows of one CDR3 protein and shows their most common DNA and genes. The sample table shows some 500,000 distinct CDR3 sequences, and under 15% are seen once. Clones ranked in the top ten supply about 12% of the sample. The starting material was PBMCs from blood, obtained more than 35 days after vaccination. The source is a man in his fifties or sixties who received an inactivated influenza vaccine. Donor details come from another sample of the same person, matched by shared clones.

This clonotype was counted many times. The V call is TRBV9, the J call TRBJ2-1, with 15 bases matching TRBD2. Germline V gene lookup returns CDR1 SGDLS and CDR2 YYNGEE. V gave up 5 bases and J gave up 8 bases; unmatched junction bases: 11. The CDR3 loop spans 17 amino acids. CDR3 protein: CASSSLPGTSGRYEQFF. In DNA form, the CDR3 reads TGTGCCAGCAGTAGCCTCCCCGGGACTAGCGGGAGGTATGAGCAGTTCTTC.

The chain employs TRBV5-1 and TRBJ2-7; 7 bases are a match to TRBD1. The CDR3 covers 15 residues. Germline lookup yields CDR1 SGHRS and CDR2 YFSETQ. The junction had 4 bases not matched to a gene; V was cut back by 0 bases and J by 1 base. The CDR3 sequence: CASSLALTGSYEQYF. The CDR3 DNA reads TGCGCCAGCAGCTTGGCCTTGACAGGGTCCTACGAGCAGTACTTC.

This clonotype was found many times. J is TRBJ1-2 and V is TRBV7-9; D ambiguous. CDR3 size: 13 residues. The germline gives CDR1 SEHNR, CDR2 FQNEAQ (reference sequence). V was cut by 0 bases and J by 8 bases, with 10 bases left in between. CDR3 sequence reads: CASSLAWGGGYTF. CDR3 DNA: TGTGCCAGCAGCTTAGCATGGGGTGGCGGCTACACCTTC.

There are a few counts of this clonotype. The chain couples TRBV5-6 to TRBJ2-4; D is uncertain. Trimming took off 0 bases at V and 0 bases at J, with 7 bases between the two ends. Per the germline V gene, CDR1 is SGHDT and CDR2 is YYEEEE. This CDR3 is 15 amino acids long. CDR3 in DNA: TGTGCCAGCAGCTTGGTGGGCCTAGCCAAAAACATTCAGTACTTC. It yields the protein CASSLVGLAKNIQYF. The whole variable domain, remainder taken from reference TRBV5-6 and TRBJ2-4, is DAGVTQSPTHLIKTRGQQVTLRCSPKSGHDTVSWYQQALGQGPQFIFQYYEEEERQRGNFPDRFSGHQFPNYSSELNVNALLLGDSALYLCASSLVGLAKNIQYFGAGTRLSVL.

This clonotype was seen only a few times. The V and J genes are TRBV7-9 and TRBJ2-1; a possible D gene is TRBD2 (6 bases). Germline CDR1 SEHNR, CDR2 FQNEAQ (reference sequence). The CDR3 consists of 15 residues. V was clipped by 6 bases and J by 4 bases, with 16 bases between them. The CDR3 protein is CASRIGVAGYNEQFF. CDR3 coding DNA: TGTGCCAGCAGAATAGGGGTCGCGGGATACAATGAGCAGTTCTTC.

The rearrangement joins TRBV9 to TRBJ2-3, with 7 bases fitting TRBD2. The CDR3 is 17 residues long. From germline, CDR1 is SGDLS and CDR2 YYNGEE. The J segment lost 3 bases and the V segment lost 0 bases, leaving 10 bases of the junction unmatched. CDR3 nucleotide sequence: TGTGCCAGCAGCGTAGGAAGCGGATGGGGGGGGACAGATACGCAGTATTTT. Translation: CASSVGSGWGGTDTQYF.

The chain couples TRBV4-3 to TRBJ2-3; D might be TRBD2 (6 bases). Germline V lookup: CDR1 LGHNA, CDR2 YSLEER. The CDR3 loop spans 18 amino acids. Deletions cut 0 bases from V and 1 base from J, with 17 bases between. The chain's CDR3 is CASSQDLGGATRTDTQYF. The DNA for the CDR3 is TGCGCCAGCAGCCAAGATCTCGGCGGGGCAACCCGCACAGATACGCAGTATTTT.

This clonotype was counted ten times or more. The chain has TRBV29-1 and TRBJ2-3, with TRBD1 identical over 9 bases. Germline values: CDR1 SQVTM, CDR2 ANQGSEA. The trim removed 7 bases at V and 3 bases at J, leaving 2 bases unmatched. This CDR3 has 12 amino acids. CDR3 loop: CSAGQGTDTQYF. The CDR3 nucleotides are TGCAGCGCCGGACAGGGGACAGATACGCAGTATTTT.

Many counts were recorded for this clonotype. The gene calls are TRBV12-3 or TRBV12-4 and TRBJ1-6, with 8 bases aligning to TRBD1. The ends lost 1 base at V and 9 bases at J; junction bases unmatched: 5. The CDR3 is 15 residues long. This CDR3 reads CASSLGDRRSSPLHF. The DNA for the CDR3 is TGTGCCAGCAGTTTAGGGGACAGGAGGAGTTCACCCCTCCACTTT.

This clonotype was seen at least ten times. The chain has TRBV7-2 and TRBJ2-5; 7 positions match TRBD2. Germline V gives CDR1 SGHTA, CDR2 FQGNSA. The CDR3 is made up of 13 amino acids. Trimming removed 9 bases from V and 2 bases from J; junction bases left unmatched: 6. The CDR3 region is CASRAGSQETQYF. In DNA form, the CDR3 reads TGTGCCAGTAGAGCGGGGTCTCAAGAGACCCAGTACTTC. Combining the CDR3 with reference TRBV7-2 and TRBJ2-5 gives the whole variable domain GAGVSQSPSNKVTEKGKDVELRCDPISGHTALYWYRQSLGQGLEFLIYFQGNSAPDKSGLPSDRFSAERTGGSVSTLTIQRTQQEDSAVYLCASRAGSQETQYFGPGTRLLVL.

This chain links TRBV7-2 with TRBJ1-5, with D tentatively TRBD1 (5 bases). V dropped 4 bases and J dropped 4 bases, with 11 bases sitting between them. The germline CDR1 and CDR2 sequences are SGHTA and FQGNSA. This CDR3 contains 14 residues. The CDR3 is CASSWGSENQPQHF. The CDR3 DNA reads as TGTGCCAGCAGCTGGGGGTCGGAAAATCAGCCCCAGCATTTT.

This clonotype showed up many times. The V call is TRBV20-1, the J call TRBJ1-2, with D possibly being TRBD1 (5 bases). Trimming pared 2 bases from V and 4 bases from J, leaving 11 bases between. The length of the CDR3 is 13 residues. Germline CDR1 DFQATT, CDR2 SNEGSKA (reference sequence). The CDR3 sequence is CSARQGRSYGYTF. CDR3 DNA: TGCAGTGCTAGACAGGGAAGAAGCTATGGCTACACCTTC.

This chain connects TRBV10-3 to TRBJ2-7, with D hard to call. The CDR3 is made up of 13 amino acids. V shed 0 bases and J shed 0 bases, with 3 bases lying between them. Germline V gene lookup returns CDR1 ENHRY and CDR2 SYGVKD. CDR3 protein: CAISESFSYEQYF. As DNA, the CDR3 is TGTGCCATCAGTGAGTCGTTCTCCTACGAGCAGTACTTC.

This clonotype was found a few times. CDR3 sequence (DNA): TGTGCCAGCAGGGGGGGTGACGGCTCCTCTGGGGCCAACGTCCTGACTTTC. Protein: CASRGGDGSSGANVLTF. The chain is built from TRBV2 and TRBJ2-6; possibly TRBD2 for D (6 bases). V lost 6 bases, J lost 0 bases, and 15 bases lay in between. There are 17 residues in the CDR3. From germline, CDR1 is SNHLY and CDR2 FYNNEI.

This clonotype came up a few times. The chain links TRBV29-1 to TRBJ2-1; possible D gene TRBD2, 5 bases. Germline loops: CDR1 SQVTM, CDR2 ANQGSEA. The germline V and J ends were trimmed by 5 bases and 5 bases, with 13 bases remaining between them. The CDR3 runs to 13 residues. Written as DNA, the CDR3 is TGCAGCGTTCTAGGCGGAGGCCACAATGAGCAGTTCTTC. Translating gives CSVLGGGHNEQFF.

This clonotype was seen only a few times. The rearrangement uses TRBV12-3 or TRBV12-4 and TRBJ2-7; D is ambiguous. The CDR3 sequence is 14 residues long. V lost 6 bases, J lost 4 bases, and 16 bases lay in between. Here the CDR3 DNA reads TGTGCCAGCAGCTTTAGGGCCAGTCGGTACGAGCAGTACTTC. Its protein product is CASSFRASRYEQYF.

The sample holds many counts of this clonotype. The rearrangement joins TRBV27 to TRBJ2-7; D possibly corresponds to TRBD1 (5 bases). CDR3 length: 12 residues. V gave up 5 bases and J gave up 4 bases, with 9 bases separating them. The germline V gene has CDR1 MNHEY and CDR2 SMNVEV (reference sequence). The CDR3: CASSRKGYEQYF. DNA for the CDR3: TGTGCCAGCAGTCGAAAGGGGTACGAGCAGTACTTC.

The chain is built from TRBV24-1 and TRBJ1-1; tentatively, D is TRBD1 (5 bases). Germline CDR1 is KGHDR and CDR2 is SFDVKD. Trimming removed 9 bases from V and 0 bases from J, with 10 bases in between. There are 13 residues in the CDR3. The DNA of the CDR3 is TGTGCCACCCAGGGCCACCTGAACACTGAAGCTTTCTTT. Translated, it gives CATQGHLNTEAFF.